This TCR beta chain came from a study of shared clonotypes between healthy human individuals. DNA at around 190 ng, 30,000 or so T cell genomes, went into sorted-subset replicate PCRs. Measured with immunoSEQ multiplex PCR; TCRdb has only the in-frame clones, and not every one. The sample includes approximately 2.1 million clones, approximately 93% seen only once; the top ten take 0.39%. Germline lookup yields CDR1 SGHRS and CDR2 YFSETQ. The J segment lost 5 bases and the V segment lost 0 bases, leaving 2 bases of the junction unmatched. The CDR3 sequence is 15 residues long. The TCR sequence derives from a man between 18 and 29 years old in good health. Some clones in this sample may be carry-over from other donors' samples. Sequencing was carried out using naive CD4+ T cells from PBMCs. Subset given: CD45RA+ positively selected. V and J are TRBV5-1 and TRBJ2-7; 13 nucleotides match TRBD2. For the CDR3, the DNA is TGCGCCAGCAGCTTGGTTGGACTAGCGGGAGACGAGCAGTACTTC. It is translated as CASSLVGLAGDEQYF.